This is a list of T cell receptor beta chains from one sample in a study of tumor-infiltrating lymphocytes in primary liver carcinoma. TCRdb fed the multiplex PCR reads into MiXCR, producing one record per CDR3 protein. The repertoire includes 330,000 or so distinct CDR3 sequences, less than 75% of them detected once, and about 6% sits in the top ten. Sequences were obtained from peripheral blood. These receptors all come from a man aged 35 to 55 with primary liver carcinoma and hepatitis B virus infection. CDR3s include the opening cysteine and the closing phenylalanine or tryptophan. Each record gives: V gene, J gene, CDR3 protein.

V: TRBV10-3
J: TRBJ2-6
CDR3: CAISEELSGASVLTF

V: TRBV5-6
J: TRBJ1-1
CDR3: CASRQFQGSEAFF

V: TRBV7-9
J: TRBJ2-1
CDR3: CASSSVGSSYNEQFF

V: TRBV19
J: TRBJ2-2
CDR3: CASSRRGSGELFF

V: TRBV11-2
J: TRBJ1-5
CDR3: CASSLMVEQPQHF

V: TRBV11-2
J: TRBJ2-2
CDR3: CASSLGRGTGELLF

V: TRBV6-1
J: TRBJ1-4
CDR3: CASLQGSTNEKLFF

V: TRBV10-3
J: TRBJ1-6
CDR3: CAISESEVTNSPLHF

V: TRBV5-1
J: TRBJ1-2
CDR3: CASSLGTRRRGDGYTF

V: TRBV28
J: TRBJ1-6
CDR3: CASSRSTGLGSYNSSLHF

V: TRBV9
J: TRBJ1-6
CDR3: CASSVGQQPNSLLHF

V: TRBV28
J: TRBJ1-1
CDR3: CANSLPRGTEAFF

V: TRBV11-1
J: TRBJ2-7
CDR3: CASSQGTSGAYEHYF

V: TRBV10-1
J: TRBJ2-1
CDR3: CASSESTSGRSSSYNEEFF

V: TRBV12-3/TRBV12-4
J: TRBJ2-7
CDR3: CDSSRRTGSFEQYF

V: TRBV11-2
J: TRBJ2-5
CDR3: CASSLMGAENQETQYF

V: TRBV11-2
J: TRBJ1-1
CDR3: CASSLGWTFVAFF

V: TRBV10-3
J: TRBJ2-7
CDR3: CVISESRAASSYKQYF

V: TRBV11-3
J: TRBJ1-1
CDR3: CASSLGSGTKAFF

V: TRBV4-1
J: TRBJ1-1
CDR3: CASSPGPRNTEAFF

V: TRBV6-2/TRBV6-3
J: TRBJ2-1
CDR3: CASKWDSSYNEQFF

V: TRBV11-2
J: TRBJ2-3
CDR3: CASNPTEGGMRHRDTQYF

V: TRBV7-9
J: TRBJ2-5
CDR3: CASSLIRLAGGQIQETEYF

V: TRBV12-3/TRBV12-4
J: TRBJ2-3
CDR3: CASSSPWTPGGDTQYF

V: TRBV11-2
J: TRBJ2-7
CDR3: CASSSAGGPYEKYF

V: TRBV11-2
J: TRBJ2-3
CDR3: CASSLDYQGVVALDRQYF

V: TRBV7-9
J: TRBJ2-5
CDR3: CASSFGSGGETQYF

V: TRBV12-3/TRBV12-4
J: TRBJ2-3
CDR3: CASTFQGRVDTQYF

V: TRBV11-2
J: TRBJ2-1
CDR3: CASSLELAGDNEQLF

V: TRBV5-1
J: TRBJ2-3
CDR3: CASSKEVGTQYF

V: TRBV11-2
J: TRBJ2-7
CDR3: CASSPRQLAYEQYF

V: TRBV5-6
J: TRBJ2-1
CDR3: CACSLVAGPYNEQFF

V: TRBV14
J: TRBJ2-7
CDR3: CASGRTGGRYEQYF

V: TRBV6-6
J: TRBJ2-5
CDR3: CASSYPGDGRAGFPDQETQYF

V: TRBV12-3/TRBV12-4
J: TRBJ1-1
CDR3: CASSLAARNTEAFF

V: TRBV28
J: TRBJ2-5
CDR3: CASRETGSQETQYF

V: TRBV4-1
J: TRBJ2-5
CDR3: CASSRRGLAEETQYF

V: TRBV13
J: TRBJ2-1
CDR3: CASSLEPSSNEHFF

V: TRBV29-1
J: TRBJ2-5
CDR3: CSVAALETQYF

V: TRBV11-2
J: TRBJ2-7
CDR3: CANSRTQSYEQHF

V: TRBV28
J: TRBJ2-5
CDR3: CVSRVLEGNGPAAQETQYF

V: TRBV11-2
J: TRBJ2-1
CDR3: CASSLDPVVYNGQFF

V: TRBV13
J: TRBJ2-1
CDR3: CASSVNRGNTNNGQFF

V: TRBV11-2
J: TRBJ1-2
CDR3: CASSSTFQTSIGYAF

V: TRBV4-2
J: TRBJ2-5
CDR3: CANSPAVAGETQYF

V: TRBV29-1
J: TRBJ1-4
CDR3: CSVVQGGEKLFF

V: TRBV6-1
J: TRBJ2-1
CDR3: CASAQGAFREQFF

V: TRBV5-6
J: TRBJ2-1
CDR3: CVSSPGQGSYNEQFF

V: TRBV6-6
J: TRBJ2-7
CDR3: CASSSQVNYEQYF

V: TRBV11-2
J: TRBJ1-1
CDR3: CASSPDPVLGAFF

V: TRBV5-4
J: TRBJ2-1
CDR3: CASSSPGPGTIYNEQFF

V: TRBV11-2
J: TRBJ2-1
CDR3: CANSLVGYNEQFF

V: TRBV11-2
J: TRBJ1-2
CDR3: CASSRGTGLYGCTF

V: TRBV11-2
J: TRBJ2-7
CDR3: CDSSWGDSYEHYF

V: TRBV5-3
J: TRBJ2-7
CDR3: CARSSKREGLYEQYF

V: TRBV11-2
J: TRBJ2-7
CDR3: CASSSGKDYEQYF

V: TRBV11-1
J: TRBJ2-7
CDR3: CASSLSASGDEQYF

V: TRBV30
J: TRBJ2-1
CDR3: CAWTLSGVAFF

V: TRBV6-1
J: TRBJ2-4
CDR3: CASRLGIGQGENIQYF

V: TRBV10-3
J: TRBJ2-4
CDR3: CAISGGTGGSLAKNIQYF